This T cell receptor (beta chain) was captured in a study of T cell responses to AZD1222 COVID-19 vaccine. Some clones are missing from TCRdb's copy, which holds only in-frame ones; the method was immunoSEQ multiplex PCR. The sample comprises more than 120,000 clones, roughly nine tenths of which are singletons, and roughly 10% rests with the top ten. This CDR3 is built from 13 residues. The germline CDR1 and CDR2 sequences are LNHNV and YYDKDF (reference sequence). The V gene lost 0 bases and the J gene lost 7 bases, with 7 bases spanning the gap. Here the sequenced sample was peripheral blood, taken 28 days after the second AZD1222 dose. The chain is built from TRBV15 and TRBJ1-5; D not resolved. The clonotype was recovered from an adult who received the AZD1222 COVID-19 vaccine. The chain's CDR3 is CATSREGKQPQHF. The DNA for the CDR3 is TGTGCCACCAGCAGAGAGGGGAAGCAGCCCCAGCATTTT.